The T cell receptor (beta chain) under discussion was sequenced for a study of T cell repertoires in cytomegalovirus infection. About the study: Recently identified HLA-C-restricted and well-studied HLA-B-restricted CMV epitopes were used.

This clonotype has only a few counts. The antigen remains undetermined. This CDR3 has 14 amino acids. V was pared by 1 base and J by 14 bases, with 15 bases between. CDR1 and CDR2 from the germline V gene are LGHNA and YSLEER. TCRdb reanalysed the reads using MiXCR and keeps one entry per CDR3 protein. This sample yields under 350,000 distinct CDR3 sequences, of which approximately 22% are seen a single time; approximately 19% belongs to the top ten. Study findings and constraints: Within the response measured ex vivo, HLA-C-restricted CMV-specific TCR beta clonotypes were dominant.

The chain is built from TRBV4-3 and TRBJ1-6; D might be TRBD1 (5 bases). The sample in question was cultured PBMCs, obtained from culture after CMV antigen stimulation. The sequence was collected from a human donor in good health (CMV status not recorded). Some clones in this sample may be carry-over from other donors' samples. This chain's CDR3 is CASSQGGTAGTLHF. The CDR3 bases are TGCGCCAGCAGCCAAGGGGGCACGGCCGGGACCCTCCACTTT.